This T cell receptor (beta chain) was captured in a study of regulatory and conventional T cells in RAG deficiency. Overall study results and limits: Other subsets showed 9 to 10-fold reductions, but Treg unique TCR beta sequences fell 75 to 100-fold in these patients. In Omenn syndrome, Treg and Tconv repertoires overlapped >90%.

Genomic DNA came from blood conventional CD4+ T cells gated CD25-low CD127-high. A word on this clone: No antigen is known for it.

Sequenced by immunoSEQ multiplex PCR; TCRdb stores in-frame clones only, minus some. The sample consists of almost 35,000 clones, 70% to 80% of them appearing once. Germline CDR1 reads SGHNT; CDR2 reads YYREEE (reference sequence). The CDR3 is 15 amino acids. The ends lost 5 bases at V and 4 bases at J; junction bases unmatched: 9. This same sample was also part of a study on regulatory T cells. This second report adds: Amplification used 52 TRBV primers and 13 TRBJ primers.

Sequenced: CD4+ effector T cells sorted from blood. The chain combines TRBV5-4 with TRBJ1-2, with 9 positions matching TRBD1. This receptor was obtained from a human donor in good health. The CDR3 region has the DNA TGTGCCAGCAGAACTCCGGGACAGGGAGCCTATGGCTACACCTTC. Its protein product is CASRTPGQGAYGYTF. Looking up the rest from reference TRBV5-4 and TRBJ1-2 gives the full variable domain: ETGVTQSPTHLIKTRGQQVTLRCSSQSGHNTVSWYQQALGQGPQFIFQYYREEENGRGNFPPRFSGLQFPNYSSELNVNALELDDSALYLCASRTPGQGAYGYTFGSGTRLTVV.